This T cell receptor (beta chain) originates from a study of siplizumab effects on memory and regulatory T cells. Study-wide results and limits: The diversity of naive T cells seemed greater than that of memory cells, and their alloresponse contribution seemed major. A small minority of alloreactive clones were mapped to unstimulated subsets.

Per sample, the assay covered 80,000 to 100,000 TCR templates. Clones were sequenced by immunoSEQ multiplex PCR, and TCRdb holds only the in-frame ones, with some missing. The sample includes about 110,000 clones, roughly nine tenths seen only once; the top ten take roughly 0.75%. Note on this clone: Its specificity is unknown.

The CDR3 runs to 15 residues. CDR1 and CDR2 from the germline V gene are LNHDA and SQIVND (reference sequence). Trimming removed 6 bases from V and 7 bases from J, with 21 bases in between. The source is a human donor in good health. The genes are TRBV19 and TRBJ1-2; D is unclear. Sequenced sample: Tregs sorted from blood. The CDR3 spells CASRTTGRQGPGYTF. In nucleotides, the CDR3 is TGTGCCAGTAGGACAACGGGGAGACAAGGGCCTGGCTACACCTTC. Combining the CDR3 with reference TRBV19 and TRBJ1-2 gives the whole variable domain DGGITQSPKYLFRKEGQNVTLSCEQNLNHDAMYWYRQDPGQGLRLIYYSQIVNDFQKGDIAEGYSVSREKKESFPLTVTSAQKNPTAFYLCASRTTGRQGPGYTFGSGTRLTVV.